The rows below give T cell receptor beta chains drawn from one sample of a study of T-cell memory formation after mild COVID-19. Via MiXCR, TCRdb re-called the 5' RACE reads, giving one row per CDR3 protein. This table holds hundreds of thousands of distinct CDR3 sequences, 20% to 25% found once. Material: PBMCs or a T cell subset sorted from them (not recorded which). All receptors come from an adult woman who had mild COVID-19 (a few samples of this study predate the infection). Cell type and time point are not known. CDR3s include the opening cysteine and the closing phenylalanine or tryptophan. D genes are given only for firm matches. Some rows have no size entry. The others give once, few or many, or a class for an expanded clone.

J gene,V gene,clone size,D gene,CDR3 protein,CDR3 DNA
TRBJ1-4,TRBV12-3/TRBV12-4,-,-,CASSMGTNEKLFF,TGTGCCAGCAGTATGGGGACTAATGAAAAACTGTTTTTT
TRBJ2-5,TRBV2,-,TRBD2,CASSNPGTSGVKETQYF,TGTGCCAGCTCGAATCCGGGGACTAGCGGGGTGAAAGAGACCCAGTACTTC
TRBJ2-1,TRBV7-9,-,-,CASSLDLKNDEQFF,TGTGCCAGCAGCTTAGATTTAAAGAACGATGAGCAGTTCTTC
TRBJ2-3,TRBV7-3,-,-,CASSGSGDTQYF,TGTGCCAGCAGCGGTTCGGGAGATACGCAGTATTTT
TRBJ2-7,TRBV6-1,few,-,CASSDLTVSYEQYF,TGTGCCAGCAGTGACCTGACAGTCTCCTACGAGCAGTACTTC
TRBJ2-2,TRBV3-1,few,-,CASSQRGQGSSTGELFF,TGTGCCAGCAGCCAACGAGGGCAGGGGAGTTCCACCGGGGAGCTGTTTTTT
TRBJ2-5,TRBV29-1,-,-,CSAYETGIQETQYF,TGCAGCGCCTACGAGACTGGGATCCAAGAGACCCAGTACTTC
TRBJ2-7,TRBV6-5,-,TRBD2,CRGGGENEQYF,TGTCGGGGGGGAGGTGAGAACGAGCAGTACTTC
TRBJ1-4,TRBV7-2,few,TRBD1,CASSTSTGISEKLFF,TGTGCCAGCAGCACCTCGACAGGGATTAGCGAAAAACTGTTTTTT
TRBJ2-3,TRBV5-1,many,-,CASSPGQTDTQYF,TGTGCCAGCAGCCCCGGACAGACAGATACGCAGTATTTT
TRBJ1-4,TRBV12-3/TRBV12-4,few,-,CASTKGGGRREKLFF,TGTGCCAGCACCAAGGGGGGGGGGCGCCGAGAAAAACTGTTTTTT
TRBJ1-1,TRBV11-2,-,-,CASSLDPSLNTEAFF,TGTGCCAGCAGCTTAGATCCCAGCCTGAACACTGAAGCTTTCTTT
TRBJ1-1,TRBV30,few,-,CAWKERMNTEAFF,TGTGCCTGGAAAGAGAGGATGAACACTGAAGCTTTCTTT
TRBJ1-2,TRBV5-1,few,-,CASSRQEVGVGYTF,TGCGCCAGCAGCCGGCAGGAGGTAGGAGTTGGCTACACCTTC
TRBJ2-1,TRBV7-6,-,-,CASSDRTHYNEQFF,TGTGCCAGCAGCGATAGGACACATTACAATGAGCAGTTCTTC
TRBJ2-1,TRBV20-1,many,TRBD2,CSASAWASGGQEQFF,TGCAGTGCTTCTGCCTGGGCTAGCGGAGGTCAGGAGCAGTTCTTC
TRBJ2-1,TRBV29-1,many,TRBD1,CSVAEGQGWNEQFF,TGCAGCGTTGCGGAGGGACAGGGTTGGAATGAGCAGTTCTTC
TRBJ2-5,TRBV6-5,-,TRBD2,CASSYSNVGTKETQYF,TGTGCCAGCAGTTACTCGAATGTGGGGACTAAAGAGACCCAGTACTTC
TRBJ2-5,TRBV5-1,-,-,CASSSLGSVETQYF,TGCGCCAGCAGCTCCCTTGGCTCAGTAGAGACCCAGTACTTC
TRBJ1-1,TRBV5-4,-,-,CASSLNAPAETNTEAFF,TGTGCCAGCAGCCTCAATGCCCCGGCAGAAACGAACACTGAAGCTTTCTTT
TRBJ2-5,TRBV7-3,-,-,CASSLNGTQYF,TGTGCCAGCAGCCTAAACGGTACCCAGTACTTC
TRBJ1-2,TRBV21-1,-,-,CASSKALGVGTTF,TGTGCCAGCAGCAAAGCGCTCGGAGTGGGGACGACCTTC
TRBJ1-1,TRBV7-9,-,-,CASSLYPQKGTEAFF,TGTGCCAGCAGCTTATACCCCCAGAAAGGCACTGAAGCTTTCTTT
TRBJ2-6,TRBV28,-,-,CASSLRNTGANVLTF,TGTGCCAGCAGTTTACGAAACACTGGGGCCAACGTCCTGACTTTC
TRBJ2-2,TRBV12-3/TRBV12-4,-,-,CATRQAPGELFF,TGTGCCACCCGACAGGCCCCCGGGGAGCTGTTTTTT
TRBJ2-6,TRBV21-1,few,-,CASPITGANVLTF,TGTGCCAGCCCCATAACTGGGGCCAACGTCCTGACTTTC
TRBJ1-6,TRBV7-6,-,-,CASSLADSGSPLHF,TGTGCCAGCAGCTTAGCGGATAGCGGTTCACCCCTCCACTTT
TRBJ2-7,TRBV27,-,-,CASSSKPKSSLSYEQYF,TGTGCCAGCAGTTCGAAGCCTAAGTCCAGTCTCTCCTACGAGCAGTACTTC
TRBJ2-3,TRBV7-2,many,-,CASSLDLRLTDTQYF,TGTGCCAGCAGCTTAGACTTGCGCCTCACAGATACGCAGTATTTT
TRBJ2-2,TRBV20-1,-,-,CSARDPAANTGELFF,TGCAGTGCTAGAGATCCAGCGGCGAACACCGGGGAGCTGTTTTTT
TRBJ1-6,TRBV7-6,few,-,CASSHEGTYNSPLHF,TGTGCCAGCAGCCATGAAGGAACCTATAATTCACCCCTCCACTTT
TRBJ2-2,TRBV7-2,-,TRBD2,CASSLVGGGRNTGELFF,TGTGCCAGCAGCTTAGTGGGCGGCGGGAGGAACACCGGGGAGCTGTTTTTT
TRBJ1-2,TRBV5-1,few,TRBD1,CASSWDSPSNYGYTF,TGCGCCAGCAGCTGGGACAGCCCTTCTAACTATGGCTACACCTTC
TRBJ2-1,TRBV6-2/TRBV6-3,few,TRBD2,CASSGTSGSDEQFF,TGTGCCAGCAGCGGGACTAGCGGGAGCGATGAGCAGTTCTTC
TRBJ1-2,TRBV5-1,-,-,CASSLDSIYGYTF,TGCGCCAGCAGCTTGGACAGCATCTATGGCTACACCTTC
TRBJ2-7,TRBV11-3,few,-,CASSLEAAWDEQYF,TGTGCCAGCAGCTTAGAAGCGGCCTGGGACGAGCAGTACTTC
TRBJ2-1,TRBV20-1,few,TRBD2,CSARTSGRGVTYNEQFF,TGCAGTGCTAGAACTAGCGGGAGAGGCGTTACCTACAATGAGCAGTTCTTC
TRBJ2-5,TRBV6-5,-,TRBD2,CASSYSASGLRVLQETQYF,TGTGCCAGCAGTTACTCGGCATCGGGACTAAGGGTTTTGCAAGAGACCCAGTACTTC
TRBJ2-5,TRBV7-8,few,-,CASSGSRGSYQETQYF,TGTGCCAGCAGCGGTTCACGTGGATCGTACCAAGAGACCCAGTACTTC
TRBJ1-1,TRBV12-3/TRBV12-4,few,TRBD1,CASSSIIRETGDTEAFF,TGTGCCAGCAGTTCCATAATCAGGGAGACAGGGGACACTGAAGCTTTCTTT
TRBJ2-1,TRBV18,few,-,CASSVRQEKHNEQFF,TGTGCCAGCTCAGTCAGACAGGAGAAGCACAATGAGCAGTTCTTC
TRBJ1-2,TRBV5-1,many,TRBD1,CASSVTQGNYGYTF,TGCGCCAGCAGCGTGACACAGGGGAACTATGGCTACACCTTC
TRBJ2-7,TRBV2,few,-,CASSAQDAYEQYF,TGTGCCAGCAGCGCCCAGGATGCCTACGAGCAGTACTTC
TRBJ1-1,TRBV10-3,few,-,CAISVALADTEAFF,TGTGCCATCAGTGTAGCCCTTGCGGACACTGAAGCTTTCTTT
TRBJ2-1,TRBV5-4,once,TRBD2,CASSLKLAGINEQFF,TGTGCCAGCAGCTTGAAACTAGCGGGGATCAATGAGCAGTTCTTC
TRBJ1-3,TRBV7-6,few,-,CASSSRQTSGNTIYF,TGTGCCAGCAGCTCGCGACAGACCTCTGGAAACACCATATATTTT
TRBJ1-5,TRBV18,-,-,CASSRTVSNQPQHF,TGTGCCAGCTCCCGGACAGTTAGCAATCAGCCCCAGCATTTT
TRBJ2-1,TRBV7-2,-,TRBD2,CASSLPGLAGGSEQFF,TGTGCCAGCAGCTTACCCGGACTAGCGGGGGGCAGTGAGCAGTTCTTC
TRBJ2-1,TRBV5-1,-,TRBD2,CASSSTIGSGGAYNEQFF,TGCGCCAGCAGCTCTACCATAGGTAGCGGGGGGGCCTACAATGAGCAGTTCTTC
TRBJ1-1,TRBV4-2,-,-,CASSQGDFRAEAFF,TGTGCCAGCAGCCAAGGAGATTTTAGGGCTGAAGCTTTCTTT
TRBJ2-1,TRBV5-1,many,TRBD2,CASSLALAGLYNEQFF,TGCGCCAGCAGCTTGGCACTAGCGGGCCTTTACAATGAGCAGTTCTTC
TRBJ2-5,TRBV19,-,-,CASSGLFWETQYF,TGTGCCAGTAGTGGACTTTTTTGGGAGACCCAGTACTTC
TRBJ2-1,TRBV6-1,few,-,CASRIEGNAYNEQFF,TGTGCCAGCAGGATTGAGGGGAATGCCTACAATGAGCAGTTCTTC
TRBJ1-5,TRBV19,-,-,CASRGAYSNQPQHF,TGTGCCAGCAGAGGGGCGTATAGCAATCAGCCCCAGCATTTT